This T cell receptor (beta chain) is from a study of blood T cell repertoires in COVID-19. The CDR3 spans 16 residues. V was pared by 4 bases and J by 7 bases, with 11 bases of the junction left unmatched. Germline V gene data show CDR1 as MDHEN and CDR2 as SYDVKM. Original handling: Researchers report that nucleated cell counts were estimated from reference gene primer amplification. Only in-frame clones appear in the TCRdb table, and some are missing; sequencing was by immunoSEQ multiplex PCR. That table gives V, J and clone size, and the DNA gave D and trimming. The sample carries approximately 69,000 clones, roughly 82% recorded once.

The rearrangement joins TRBV28 to TRBJ1-3, with 9 positions matching TRBD1. This TCR derives from an elderly woman with acute or convalescent COVID-19. Input material: peripheral blood. The CDR3 here is CASSSVNRDRANTIYF. CDR3 sequence (DNA): TGTGCCAGCAGTTCCGTCAACCGGGACAGGGCGAACACCATATATTTT.